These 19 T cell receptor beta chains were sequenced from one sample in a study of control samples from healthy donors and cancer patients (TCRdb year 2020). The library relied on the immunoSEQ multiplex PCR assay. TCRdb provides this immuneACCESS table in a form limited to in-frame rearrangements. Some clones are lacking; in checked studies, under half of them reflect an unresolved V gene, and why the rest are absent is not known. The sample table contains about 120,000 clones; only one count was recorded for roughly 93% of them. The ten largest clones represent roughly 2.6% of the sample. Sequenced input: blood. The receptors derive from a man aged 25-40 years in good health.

The CDR3 sequence is CASSLGQGYTDTQYF. DNA for the CDR3: TGTGCCAGCAGCTTGGGACAGGGGTACACAGATACGCAGTATTTT. The rearrangement links TRBV7-6 to TRBJ2-3; 10 bases map to TRBD1. Trimming cost V 3 bases and J 2 bases; bases outside gene matches: 2. Germline lookup yields CDR1 SGHVS and CDR2 FNYEAQ. The CDR3 covers 15 residues. Using reference TRBV7-6 and TRBJ2-3 for the parts outside the CDR3, the full variable domain is GAGVSQSPRYKVTKRGQDVALRCDPISGHVSLYWYRQALGQGPEFLTYFNYEAQQDKSGLPNDRFSAERPEGSISTLTIQRTEQRDSAMYRCASSLGQGYTDTQYFGPGTRLTVL.

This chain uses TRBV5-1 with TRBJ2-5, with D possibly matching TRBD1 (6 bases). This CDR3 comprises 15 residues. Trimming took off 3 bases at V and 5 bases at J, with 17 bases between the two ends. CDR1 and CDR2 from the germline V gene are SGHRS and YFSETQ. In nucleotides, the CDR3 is TGCGCCAGCAGCTCCGGTAGTTCAAGGGGGGAGACCCAGTACTTC. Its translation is CASSSGSSRGETQYF.

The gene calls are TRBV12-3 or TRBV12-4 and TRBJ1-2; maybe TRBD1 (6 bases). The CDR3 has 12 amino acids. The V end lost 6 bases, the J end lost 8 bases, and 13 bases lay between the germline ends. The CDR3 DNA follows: TGTGCCAGCAGATGGGGGGCGCGGGGCTACACCTTC. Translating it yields CASRWGARGYTF.

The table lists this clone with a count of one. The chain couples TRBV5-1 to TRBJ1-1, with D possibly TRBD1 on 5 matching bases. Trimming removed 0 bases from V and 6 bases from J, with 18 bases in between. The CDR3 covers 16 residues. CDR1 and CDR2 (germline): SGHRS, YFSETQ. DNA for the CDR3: TGCGCCAGCAGCTTGGGATGGGGGTTTGGTTGCGCTGAAGCTTTCTTT. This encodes CASSLGWGFGCAEAFF.

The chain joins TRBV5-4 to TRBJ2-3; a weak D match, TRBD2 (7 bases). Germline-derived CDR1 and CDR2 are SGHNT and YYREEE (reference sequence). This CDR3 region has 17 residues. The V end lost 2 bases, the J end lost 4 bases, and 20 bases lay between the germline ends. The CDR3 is CASSFGGGNLGADTQYF. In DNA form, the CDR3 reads TGTGCCAGCAGCTTCGGCGGGGGCAACTTAGGGGCAGATACGCAGTATTTT.

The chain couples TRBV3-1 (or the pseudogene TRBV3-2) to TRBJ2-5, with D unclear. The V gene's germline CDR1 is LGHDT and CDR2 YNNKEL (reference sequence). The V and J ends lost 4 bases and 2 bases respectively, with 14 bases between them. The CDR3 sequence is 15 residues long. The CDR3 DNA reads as TGTGCCAGCAGCCGGAAAGGGCTCCCTCAAGAGACCCAGTACTTC. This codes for CASSRKGLPQETQYF.

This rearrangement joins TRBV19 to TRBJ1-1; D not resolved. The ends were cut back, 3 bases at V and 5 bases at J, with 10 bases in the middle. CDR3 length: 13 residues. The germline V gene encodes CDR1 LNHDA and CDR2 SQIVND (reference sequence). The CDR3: CASSIGRGTEAFF. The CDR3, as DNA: TGTGCCAGTAGTATCGGGCGGGGAACTGAAGCTTTCTTT.

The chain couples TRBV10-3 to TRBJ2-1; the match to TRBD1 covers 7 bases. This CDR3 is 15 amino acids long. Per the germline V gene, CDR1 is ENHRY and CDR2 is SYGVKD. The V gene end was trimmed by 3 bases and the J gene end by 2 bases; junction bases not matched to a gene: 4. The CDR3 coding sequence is TGTGCCATCAGTGATAAGGGGGCCCCCTACAATGAGCAGTTCTTC. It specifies CAISDKGAPYNEQFF.

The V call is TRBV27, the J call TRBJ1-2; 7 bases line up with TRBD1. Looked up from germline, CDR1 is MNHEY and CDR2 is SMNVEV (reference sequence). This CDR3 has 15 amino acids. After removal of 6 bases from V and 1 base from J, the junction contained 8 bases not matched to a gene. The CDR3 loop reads CASSLGRQGNYGYTF. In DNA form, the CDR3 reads TGTGCCAGCAGCTTGGGGCGACAGGGTAACTATGGCTACACCTTC.

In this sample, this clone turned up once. In DNA, the CDR3 is TGTGCCAGCAGCCAACCAACATTTGGGGACACCGGGGAGCTGTTTTTT. This gives the protein CASSQPTFGDTGELFF. The chain joins TRBV4-2 to TRBJ2-2; D not certain. The CDR3 length is 16 residues. V lost 2 bases to trimming and J lost 3 bases, with 13 bases between them. Per germline, CDR1 LGHNA and CDR2 YNFKEQ.

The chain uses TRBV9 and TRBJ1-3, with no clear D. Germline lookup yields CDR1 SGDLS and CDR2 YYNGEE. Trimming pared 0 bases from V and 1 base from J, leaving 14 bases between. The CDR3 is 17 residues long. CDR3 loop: CASSVAGEGRSGNTIYF. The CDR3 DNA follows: TGTGCCAGCAGCGTAGCTGGAGAGGGAAGGTCTGGAAACACCATATATTTT.

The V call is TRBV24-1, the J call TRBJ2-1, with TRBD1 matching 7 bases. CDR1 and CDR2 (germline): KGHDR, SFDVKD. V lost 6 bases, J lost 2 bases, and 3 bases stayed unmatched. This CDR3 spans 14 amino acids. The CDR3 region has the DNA TGTGCCACCAGTACAGGGGACCCCTACAATGAGCAGTTCTTC. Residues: CATSTGDPYNEQFF.

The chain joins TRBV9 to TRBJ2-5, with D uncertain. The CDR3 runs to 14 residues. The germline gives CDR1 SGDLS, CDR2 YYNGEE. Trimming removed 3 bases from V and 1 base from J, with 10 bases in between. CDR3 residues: CASSETGAQETQYF. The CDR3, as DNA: TGTGCCAGCAGCGAGACTGGTGCCCAAGAGACCCAGTACTTC.

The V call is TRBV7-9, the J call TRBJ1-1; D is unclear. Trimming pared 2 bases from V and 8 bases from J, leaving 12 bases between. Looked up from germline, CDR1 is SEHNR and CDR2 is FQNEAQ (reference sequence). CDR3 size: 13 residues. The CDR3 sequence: CASSLPRAVEAFF. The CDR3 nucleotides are TGTGCCAGCAGCTTACCCCGGGCAGTCGAAGCTTTCTTT.

The CDR3 region is CASSGEAWYGEQYF. DNA of the CDR3: TGTGCCAGCAGCGGGGAGGCCTGGTATGGCGAGCAGTACTTC. V usage is TRBV6-5 and J usage is TRBJ2-7; tentative D call: TRBD2 (6 bases). The CDR3 consists of 14 residues. Trimming removed 6 bases at V and 6 bases at J, with 18 bases between. CDR1 and CDR2 (germline): MNHEY, SVGAGI.

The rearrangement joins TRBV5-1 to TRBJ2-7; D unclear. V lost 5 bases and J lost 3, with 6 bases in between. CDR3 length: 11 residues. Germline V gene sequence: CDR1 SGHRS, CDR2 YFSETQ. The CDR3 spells CASRSSYEQYF. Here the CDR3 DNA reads TGCGCCAGCAGGTCGAGCTACGAGCAGTACTTC.

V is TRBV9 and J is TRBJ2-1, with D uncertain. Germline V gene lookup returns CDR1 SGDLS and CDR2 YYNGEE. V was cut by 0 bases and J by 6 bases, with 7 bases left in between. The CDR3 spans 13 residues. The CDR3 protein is CASSVDRVNEQFF. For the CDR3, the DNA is TGTGCCAGCAGCGTAGATAGGGTCAATGAGCAGTTCTTC.

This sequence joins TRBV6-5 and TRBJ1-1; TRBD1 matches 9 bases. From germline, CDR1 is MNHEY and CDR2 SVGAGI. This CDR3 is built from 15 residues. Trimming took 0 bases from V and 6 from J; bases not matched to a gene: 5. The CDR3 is CASSYSTGGDSEAFF. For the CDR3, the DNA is TGTGCCAGCAGTTACTCGACAGGGGGGGACTCTGAAGCTTTCTTT.

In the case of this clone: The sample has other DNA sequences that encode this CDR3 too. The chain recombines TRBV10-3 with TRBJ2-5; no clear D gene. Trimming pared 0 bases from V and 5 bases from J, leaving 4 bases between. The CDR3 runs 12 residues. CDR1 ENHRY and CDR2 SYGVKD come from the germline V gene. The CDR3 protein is CAISESGETQYF. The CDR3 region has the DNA TGTGCCATCAGTGAGTCGGGGGAGACCCAGTACTTC.